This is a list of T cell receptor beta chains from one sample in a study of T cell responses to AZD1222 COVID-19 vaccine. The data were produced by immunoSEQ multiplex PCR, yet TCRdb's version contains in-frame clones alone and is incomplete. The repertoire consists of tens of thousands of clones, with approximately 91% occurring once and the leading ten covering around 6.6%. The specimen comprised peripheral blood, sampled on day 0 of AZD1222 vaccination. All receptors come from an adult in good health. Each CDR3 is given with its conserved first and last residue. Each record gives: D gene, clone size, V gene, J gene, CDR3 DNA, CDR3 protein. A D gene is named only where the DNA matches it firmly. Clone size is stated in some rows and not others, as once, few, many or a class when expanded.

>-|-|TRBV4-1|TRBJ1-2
TGCGCCAGCAGCCAAGATCAGGGTACAATGTATGGCTACACCTTC
CASSQDQGTMYGYTF
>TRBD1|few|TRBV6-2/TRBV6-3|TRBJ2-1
TGTGCCAGCAGTTACATGGACAGGGGTAATGAGCAGTTCTTC
CASSYMDRGNEQFF
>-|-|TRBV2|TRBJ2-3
TGTGCCAGCACCGAGAGCACAGATACGCAGTATTTT
CASTESTDTQYF
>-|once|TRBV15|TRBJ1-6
TGTGCCACCAGCAGGATTGGGGGAAACTCACCCCTCCACTTT
CATSRIGGNSPLHF
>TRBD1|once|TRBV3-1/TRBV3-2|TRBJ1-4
TGTGCCAGCAGCCAGCACACCGGGACAGACGATAATGAAAAACTGTTTTTT
CASSQHTGTDDNEKLFF
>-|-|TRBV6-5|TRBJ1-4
TGTGCCAGCAGTACGGACAGACGTAATGAAAAACTGTTTTTT
CASSTDRRNEKLFF
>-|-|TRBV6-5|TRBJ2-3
TGTGCCAGCATGGTCTCCCCTAGCACAGATACGCAGTATTTT
CASMVSPSTDTQYF
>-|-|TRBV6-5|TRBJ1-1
TGTGCCAGCAGCCTTTTAAGGGGAGCTGAAGCTTTCTTT
CASSLLRGAEAFF
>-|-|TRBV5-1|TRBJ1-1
TGCGCCAGCAGCTTGCGTGCGAACACTGAAGCTTTCTTT
CASSLRANTEAFF
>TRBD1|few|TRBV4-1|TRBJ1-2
TGCGCCAGCAGCTCAAACCAGGGGGCGTATGGCTACACCTTC
CASSSNQGAYGYTF
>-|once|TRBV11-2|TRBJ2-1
TGTGCCAGCAGCCGAACTGGGGGCTCCTACAATGAGCAGTTCTTC
CASSRTGGSYNEQFF
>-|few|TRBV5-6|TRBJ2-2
TGTGCCAGCAGCTTAGGGACCCTCGGCGGGGAGCTGTTTTTT
CASSLGTLGGELFF
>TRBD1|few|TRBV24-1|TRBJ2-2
TGTGCCACCAGTGATTTGGGGACAGGGGGCGACACCGGGGAGCTGTTTTTT
CATSDLGTGGDTGELFF
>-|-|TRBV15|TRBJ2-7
TGTGCCACCAGCAGAGGCGGGGTTATCTCCTACGAGCAGTACTTC
CATSRGGVISYEQYF
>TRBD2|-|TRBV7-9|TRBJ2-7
TGTGCCAGCAGCCCTTCGCGGGGGGCTACCTACGAGCAGTACTTC
CASSPSRGATYEQYF
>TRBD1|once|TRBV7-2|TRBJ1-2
TGTGCCAACGCACTCCAGCTACAGGGGAATGGCTACACCTTC
CANALQLQGNGYTF
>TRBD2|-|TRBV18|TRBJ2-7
TGTGCCAGCTCACCCTCTTATCGGGAGGGCGGGGAGCAGTACTTC
CASSPSYREGGEQYF
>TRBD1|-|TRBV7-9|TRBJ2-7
TGTGCCAGCAGTCAGGGACAGACTTACGAGCAGTACTTC
CASSQGQTYEQYF
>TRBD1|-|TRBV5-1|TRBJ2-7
TGCGCCAGCAGCTCCGCGGGACAGGACTCCTACGAGCAGTACTTC
CASSSAGQDSYEQYF
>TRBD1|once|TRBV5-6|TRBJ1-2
TGTGCCAGCAGCTTGGGGACAGGGGGCGGCTATGGCTACACCTTC
CASSLGTGGGYGYTF
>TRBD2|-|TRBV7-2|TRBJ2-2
TGTGCCAGCACCCGACTAGCGGGAGGTGTCACCGGGGAGCTGTTTTTT
CASTRLAGGVTGELFF
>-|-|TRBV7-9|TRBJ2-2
TGTGCCAGCAGCTCCACTCCCGCGAACACCGGGGAGCTGTTTTTT
CASSSTPANTGELFF
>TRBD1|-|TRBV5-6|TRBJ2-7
TGTGCCAGCAGCTGGGACAGGGACGGAATCTACGAGCAGTACTTC
CASSWDRDGIYEQYF
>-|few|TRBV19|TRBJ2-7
TGTGCCAGTAATCGCCGGCAGGGAGACTACGAGCAGTACTTC
CASNRRQGDYEQYF
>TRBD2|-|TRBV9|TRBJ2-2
TGTGCCAGCCAGGGACTAACGAACACCGGGGAGCTGTTTTTT
CASQGLTNTGELFF